Listed here are 2 T cell receptor beta chains from one sample, sequenced in a study of T-cell memory formation after mild COVID-19. A single record per CDR3 protein comes from TCRdb applying MiXCR to the 5' RACE reads. The table has tens of thousands of distinct CDR3 sequences, 15% to 20% seen once. The sequenced sample consisted of PBMCs or a T cell subset sorted from them (not recorded which). The origin of the receptors is an adult who had mild COVID-19 (a few samples of this study predate the infection). Cell type and time point are not known.

This clonotype was counted many times. The chain joins TRBV6-6 to TRBJ2-1; D is perhaps TRBD1 (6 bases). Germline V gene sequence: CDR1 MNHNY, CDR2 SVGAGI (reference sequence). The V and J ends lost 4 bases and 9 bases respectively, with 10 bases between them. CDR3 size: 12 residues. The CDR3 spells CASSSTGAEQFF. CDR3 bases: TGTGCCAGCAGTTCGACAGGCGCTGAGCAGTTCTTC.

V is TRBV30 and J is TRBJ1-1; D call uncertain. The ends were cut back, 2 bases at V and 7 bases at J, with 8 bases in the middle. CDR1 and CDR2 (germline): GTSNPN, SVGIG (reference sequence). The CDR3 is 11 amino acids. The CDR3 loop reads CAWSHGIEAFF. The CDR3 nucleotides read TGTGCCTGGAGTCATGGGATTGAAGCTTTCTTT.